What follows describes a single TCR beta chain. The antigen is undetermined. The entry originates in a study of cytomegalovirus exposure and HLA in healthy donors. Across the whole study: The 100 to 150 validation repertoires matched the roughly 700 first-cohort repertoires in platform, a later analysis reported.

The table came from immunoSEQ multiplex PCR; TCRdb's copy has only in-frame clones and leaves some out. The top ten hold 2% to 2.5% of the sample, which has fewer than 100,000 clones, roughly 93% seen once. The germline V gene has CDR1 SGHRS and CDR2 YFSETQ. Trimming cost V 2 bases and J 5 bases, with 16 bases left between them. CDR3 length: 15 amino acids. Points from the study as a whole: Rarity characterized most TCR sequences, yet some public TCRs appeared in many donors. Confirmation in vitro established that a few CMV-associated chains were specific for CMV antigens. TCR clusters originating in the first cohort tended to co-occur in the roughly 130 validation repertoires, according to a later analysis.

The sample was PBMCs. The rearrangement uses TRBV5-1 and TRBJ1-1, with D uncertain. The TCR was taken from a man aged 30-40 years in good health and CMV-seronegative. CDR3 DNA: TGCGCCAGCAGCTTTCTTGGGCCCTTAACTACTGAAGCTTTCTTT. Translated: CASSFLGPLTTEAFF.